The 21 T cell receptor beta chains listed next were all sequenced from one sample in a study of cytomegalovirus exposure and HLA in healthy donors. A multiplex PCR was run with 60 Vbeta primers and 13 Jbeta primers. Assay: immunoSEQ multiplex PCR; the TCRdb copy retains only in-frame clones and omits some. The table gives 100,000 to 150,000 clones; the top ten clones make up approximately 0.93% of it. The sequenced material came from PBMCs. These receptors all stem from a man younger than 35 in good health and CMV-seronegative.

The rearrangement joins TRBV19 to TRBJ1-2, with 7 positions matching TRBD1. The CDR3 totals 14 residues. V shed 5 bases and J 8 bases; nucleotides not matched to a gene: 11. CDR1 LNHDA and CDR2 SQIVND come from the germline V gene (reference sequence). CDR3: CASSYLGGAEGYTF. The CDR3 region has the DNA TGTGCCAGTAGTTACCTAGGGGGCGCTGAAGGCTACACCTTC.

The chain employs TRBV11-2 and TRBJ2-5; weak D call: TRBD1 (6 bases). Trimming removed 5 bases from V and 7 bases from J, with 14 bases in between. Germline assignment: CDR1 SGHAT and CDR2 FQNNGV. The CDR3 is 13 residues long. In DNA, the CDR3 is TGTGCCAGCAGCCTGGACAGAGGAAGGACCCAGTACTTC. Amino acids: CASSLDRGRTQYF.

This sequence joins TRBV6-1 and TRBJ1-5; D not certain. In germline, CDR1 is MNHNS, CDR2 SASEGT. This CDR3 has 12 residues. The V end was cut by 8 bases, the J end by 0 bases, with 5 bases between. Here the CDR3 reads CASGDSNQPQHF. The DNA for the CDR3 is TGTGCCAGCGGAGATAGCAATCAGCCCCAGCATTTT.

The chain's CDR3 is CATSSYNEQFF. Written as DNA, the CDR3 is TGTGCCACCAGCTCTTACAATGAGCAGTTCTTC. The rearrangement links TRBV15 to TRBJ2-1; D gene uncertain. V lost 5 bases and J lost 4, with 3 bases in between. From germline, CDR1 is LNHNV and CDR2 YYDKDF (reference sequence). The CDR3 totals 11 residues.

The V call is TRBV29-1, the J call TRBJ2-7; D not resolved. Looked up from germline, CDR1 is SQVTM and CDR2 is ANQGSEA. The CDR3 consists of 12 residues. V lost 3 bases and J 4 bases, leaving 10 bases between the germline ends. CDR3 region: CSVESGGYEQYF. CDR3 nucleotides: TGCAGCGTTGAGTCCGGCGGATACGAGCAGTACTTC.

CDR3 nucleotide sequence: TGTGCCAGCAGTGATACAGGAACCGCTAACTATGGCTACACCTTC. It codes for CASSDTGTANYGYTF. The gene calls are TRBV25-1 and TRBJ1-2; TRBD1 is a possible D gene (5 bases). Trimming took off 3 bases at V and 0 bases at J, with 11 bases between the two ends. CDR1 is MGHDK, CDR2 SYGVNS, per germline. CDR3 length: 15 residues.

This rearrangement joins TRBV5-1 to TRBJ2-4, with D perhaps matching TRBD1 (5 bases). The CDR3 sequence is 14 residues long. Germline values: CDR1 SGHRS, CDR2 YFSETQ. V dropped 4 bases and J dropped 0 bases, with 8 bases sitting between them. CDR3 amino acids: CASSGALAKNIQYF. DNA of the CDR3: TGCGCCAGCAGCGGGGCTCTAGCCAAAAACATTCAGTACTTC.

This sequence joins TRBV27 and TRBJ2-1; TRBD2 aligns across 12 bases. V was pared by 5 bases and J by 8 bases, with 7 bases of the junction left unmatched. The CDR3 contains 15 residues. Per the germline V gene, CDR1 is MNHEY and CDR2 is SMNVEV (reference sequence). The CDR3 region has the DNA TGTGCCAGCAGTGACCTAGCGGGGGGGTTAGATGAGCAGTTCTTC. It encodes CASSDLAGGLDEQFF.

The genes are TRBV5-1 and TRBJ1-1; D possibly corresponds to TRBD1 (5 bases). Looked up from germline, CDR1 is SGHRS and CDR2 is YFSETQ. Trimming removed 2 bases at V and 3 bases at J, with 11 bases between. This CDR3 spans 14 amino acids. CDR3 amino acids: CASSLAGLDTEAFF. The CDR3 region has the DNA TGCGCCAGCAGCTTAGCAGGGTTGGACACTGAAGCTTTCTTT. The full variable domain, completed using reference TRBV5-1 and TRBJ1-1, is KAGVTQTPRYLIKTRGQQVTLSCSPISGHRSVSWYQQTPGQGLQFLFEYFSETQRNKGNFPGRFSGRQFSNSRSEMNVSTLELGDSALYLCASSLAGLDTEAFFGQGTRLTVV.

The chain has TRBV6-1 and TRBJ2-7, with 8 bases identical to TRBD1. The J segment lost 2 bases and the V segment lost 3 bases, leaving 3 bases of the junction unmatched. The CDR3 covers 14 residues. Germline-derived CDR1 and CDR2 are MNHNS and SASEGT. CDR3 protein: CASSDRDRPYEQYF. The DNA of the CDR3 is TGTGCCAGCAGTGACCGGGACAGGCCCTACGAGCAGTACTTC.

The CDR3 nucleotides are TGTGCCAGCAGCCTTAAACAGGGCCGGTCTGGAAACACCATATATTTT. Its translation: CASSLKQGRSGNTIYF. The genes are TRBV7-8 and TRBJ1-3, with D tentatively TRBD1 (6 bases). The length of the CDR3 is 16 residues. Per germline, CDR1 SGHVS and CDR2 FQNEAQ. V dropped 5 bases and J dropped 1 base, with 15 bases sitting between them.

The chain combines TRBV4-1 with TRBJ1-1; D may be TRBD1 (6 bases). With 0 bases removed from V and 1 base from J, the gap between germline ends came to 18 bases. This CDR3 has 18 amino acids. Germline V gives CDR1 MGHRA, CDR2 YSYEKL. This CDR3 reads CASSQETQGLLRNTEAFF. CDR3 nucleotides: TGCGCCAGCAGCCAAGAAACACAGGGCCTGCTGAGGAACACTGAAGCTTTCTTT.

The chain couples TRBV10-3 to TRBJ2-1; 9 positions match TRBD2. The length of the CDR3 is 17 residues. The germline gives CDR1 ENHRY, CDR2 SYGVKD. V lost 0 bases, J lost 5 bases, and 8 bases stayed unmatched. The CDR3 sequence: CAISESDSGSPDNEQFF. As DNA, the CDR3 is TGTGCCATCAGTGAGTCTGATAGCGGGAGCCCCGACAATGAGCAGTTCTTC.

V gene TRBV5-1 combines with J gene TRBJ2-5, with a tentative D call TRBD2 (5 bases). The J call may be incorrect, as the DNA end agrees better with TRBJ2-7. Germline CDR1 SGHRS, CDR2 YFSETQ. This CDR3 region has 17 residues. CDR3 region: CASSLELGGPSSYEQYF. CDR3 coding DNA: TGCGCCAGCAGCTTGGAATTAGGAGGACCGAGCTCCTACGAGCAGTACTTC.

V and J are TRBV5-1 and TRBJ2-7; D perhaps matches TRBD1 (5 bases). The germline CDR1 and CDR2 sequences are SGHRS and YFSETQ. The CDR3 spans 14 residues. The V and J ends lost 2 bases and 3 bases respectively, with 12 bases between them. CDR3: CASSFDSLYYEQYF. CDR3 DNA sequence: TGCGCCAGCAGCTTCGACAGCCTATACTACGAGCAGTACTTC.

V is TRBV14 and J is TRBJ2-7; no clear D gene. From germline, CDR1 is SGHDN and CDR2 FVKESK. V was shortened by 0 bases and J by 2 bases, with 11 bases between the two germline ends. The CDR3 is 15 residues long. The CDR3 here is CASSQDPTDAYEQYF. As DNA, the CDR3 is TGTGCCAGCAGCCAAGATCCCACAGACGCCTACGAGCAGTACTTC.

This rearrangement joins TRBV28 to TRBJ1-5; D perhaps matches TRBD1 (5 bases). V was clipped by 4 bases and J by 7 bases, with 11 bases between them. Germline loops: CDR1 MDHEN, CDR2 SYDVKM. The CDR3 length is 13 residues. The chain's CDR3 is CASSSGIWQPQHF. The CDR3 coding sequence is TGTGCCAGCAGTTCAGGGATCTGGCAGCCCCAGCATTTT.

This chain joins TRBV6-5 and TRBJ1-6; 7 nucleotides match TRBD1. The junction had 6 bases not matched to a gene; V was cut back by 6 bases and J by 7 bases. Germline values: CDR1 MNHEY, CDR2 SVGAGI. This CDR3 has 14 residues. The chain's CDR3 is CASSPGQPNSPLHF. DNA for the CDR3: TGTGCCAGCAGCCCGGGACAGCCGAATTCACCCCTCCACTTT.

The CDR3 loop reads CASSPQQGASYEQYF. As DNA, the CDR3 is TGTGCCAGCTCACCCCAGCAGGGGGCATCCTACGAGCAGTACTTC. V usage is TRBV18 and J usage is TRBJ2-7; the match to TRBD1 covers 8 bases. With V trimmed by 3 bases and J by 1 base, 5 bases remained unmatched. The CDR3 loop spans 15 amino acids. Germline V gene data show CDR1 as KGHSH and CDR2 as LQKENI.

The rearrangement uses TRBV5-8 and TRBJ2-1; a possible D gene is TRBD2 (7 bases). Germline CDR1 SGHTS, CDR2 YDEGEE. This CDR3 contains 14 residues. Trimming cost V 7 bases and J 8 bases, with 19 bases left between them. CDR3 loop: CASRSRRGAYEQFF. CDR3 sequence (DNA): TGTGCCAGCCGAAGCCGACGGGGGGCCTATGAGCAGTTCTTC.

The chain uses TRBV29-1 and TRBJ2-1; TRBD1 is a possible D gene (6 bases). Germline values: CDR1 SQVTM, CDR2 ANQGSEA. This CDR3 comprises 13 residues. V gave up 4 bases and J gave up 4 bases, with 11 bases separating them. CDR3 sequence (DNA): TGCAGCGTTGTTTTTCAGGGGTACAATGAGCAGTTCTTC. Its protein is CSVVFQGYNEQFF.